Presented here are 20 T cell receptor beta chains from one specimen sequenced in a study of blood T cells in healthy people across ages. Primed by a sample-barcoded 5' primer and a J-beta primer mix, a second PCR proceeded for roughly 7 to 11 cycles. TCRdb redid the calling of the 5' RACE reads with MiXCR, one entry per CDR3 protein. The sample shows about 800,000 distinct CDR3 sequences, 55% to 75% of them seen only once. Sequenced: blood. These receptors were taken from a man between 25 and 39 years old in good health.

The table lists this clonotype with a few counts. V usage is TRBV20-1 and J usage is TRBJ2-5; D not resolved. The CDR3 runs to 12 residues. Germline loops: CDR1 DFQATT, CDR2 SNEGSKA (reference sequence). Trimming took off 2 bases at V and 2 bases at J, with 6 bases between the two ends. CDR3: CSARLQQETQYF. The CDR3 region has the DNA TGCAGTGCTAGACTCCAGCAAGAGACCCAGTACTTC.

This chain joins TRBV25-1 and TRBJ1-1, with TRBD1 matching over 8 bases. Per the germline V gene, CDR1 is MGHDK and CDR2 is SYGVNS. The CDR3 sequence is 11 residues long. Germline trimming cut 9 bases from V and 9 bases from J; bases unmatched to any gene: 6. The CDR3, as DNA: TGTGCCAGTACCCGGACAGGGAAAGCTTTCTTT. Translating it yields CASTRTGKAFF.

This chain uses TRBV3-1 with TRBJ1-5; 8 nucleotides line up with TRBD1. The V gene's germline CDR1 is LGHDT and CDR2 YNNKEL (reference sequence). The ends lost 3 bases at V and 11 bases at J; junction bases unmatched: 9. The CDR3 has 14 amino acids. Here the CDR3 reads CASSQTGDGSAQHF. CDR3 nucleotides: TGTGCCAGCAGCCAGACAGGGGACGGTTCGGCCCAGCATTTT.

V usage is TRBV7-2 and J usage is TRBJ2-3; unclear D gene. Germline CDR1 reads SGHTA; CDR2 reads FQGNSA. This CDR3 has 12 residues. Between the trimmed V and J ends, which lost 4 bases and 6 bases, there was a span of 8 bases. Written as DNA, the CDR3 is TGTGCCAGCAGCTACATGTCGGATACGCAGTATTTT. Its translation: CASSYMSDTQYF.

The V and J genes are TRBV10-3 and TRBJ1-4; D uncertain. This CDR3 comprises 15 residues. Germline V CDR1 and CDR2: ENHRY, SYGVKD. V lost 6 bases to trimming and J lost 3 bases, with 14 bases between them. CDR3 region: CAIRKGPGANEKLFF. The CDR3 bases are TGTGCCATCAGAAAAGGCCCCGGTGCTAATGAAAAACTGTTTTTT.

For this clonotype: At one boundary the junction diverges from the germline segment, which might be a read error. The chain is built from TRBV6-5 and TRBJ2-7; D is unresolved. The CDR3 sequence is 13 residues long. From germline, CDR1 is MNHEY and CDR2 SVGAGI. DNA of the CDR3: TGTACCAGCAGGAGCGCGAAGAGCTACGAGCAGTACTTC. Translation: CTSRSAKSYEQYF.

This clonotype came up a few times. The CDR3 region is CASSYSDTGETQYF. As DNA, the CDR3 is TGTGCCAGCAGTTACTCCGACACCGGGGAGACCCAGTACTTC. The J gene is TRBJ2-5, the V gene TRBV6-5; D call uncertain. V was clipped by 0 bases and J by 5 bases, with 10 bases between them. Germline V gives CDR1 MNHEY, CDR2 SVGAGI. The CDR3 sequence is 14 residues long.

The chain employs TRBV4-1 and TRBJ1-4; 9 bases are shared with TRBD1. The CDR3 length is 14 residues. The junction had 4 bases not matched to a gene; V was cut back by 5 bases and J by 6 bases. CDR1 and CDR2 (germline): MGHRA, YSYEKL. Written as DNA, the CDR3 is TGCGCCAGCAGCAATAGACAGGGGGATGAAAAACTGTTTTTT. It codes for CASSNRQGDEKLFF.

This clonotype was recorded once. The rearrangement links TRBV20-1 to TRBJ2-1; 9 bases map to TRBD2. CDR1 is DFQATT, CDR2 SNEGSKA, per germline (reference sequence). V lost 6 bases, J lost 4 bases, and 10 bases stayed unmatched. The CDR3 is 15 residues long. The DNA of the CDR3 is TGCAGTGCCAATAGCGGGAGAGGGGGGTACAATGAGCAGTTCTTC. Its protein is CSANSGRGGYNEQFF.

This clonotype was picked up many times. The J gene is TRBJ2-6, the V gene TRBV20-1, with 8 bases identical to TRBD2. Trimming took 2 bases from V and 1 from J; bases not matched to a gene: 4. CDR3 length equals 16 residues. Germline CDR1 and CDR2: DFQATT and SNEGSKA (reference sequence). This CDR3 is CSARLLAGSGANVLTF. The DNA for the CDR3 is TGCAGTGCTAGATTGTTAGCGGGGTCTGGGGCCAACGTCCTGACTTTC.

J is TRBJ2-7 and V is TRBV9, with unresolved D. V was shortened by 0 bases and J by 5 bases, with 9 bases between the two germline ends. Germline CDR1 and CDR2: SGDLS and YYNGEE. CDR3 size: 13 residues. The CDR3 region is CASSVEGTDEQYF. The CDR3 bases are TGTGCCAGCAGCGTAGAAGGAACGGACGAGCAGTACTTC.

This clonotype was picked up a small number of times. The rearrangement joins TRBV7-9 to TRBJ2-5; 8 bases are shared with TRBD1. The DNA end is a closer match to TRBJ2-7, so the J assignment may be wrong. Germline V lookup: CDR1 SEHNR, CDR2 FQNEAQ (reference sequence). This CDR3 spans 16 amino acids. The CDR3 sequence is CASSSTGQGRYYEQYF. The CDR3 DNA reads TGTGCCAGCAGCAGTACAGGACAGGGCCGGTACTACGAGCAGTACTTC.

This chain uses TRBV7-2 with TRBJ2-7; D may be TRBD2 (5 bases). The CDR3 covers 14 residues. V was trimmed by 5 bases and J by 3 bases, leaving 14 bases between them. In germline, CDR1 is SGHTA, CDR2 FQGNSA. The CDR3 here is CASSQVVAGYEQYF. The DNA for the CDR3 is TGTGCCAGCAGCCAGGTGGTCGCGGGCTACGAGCAGTACTTC.

The chain is built from TRBV12-3 or TRBV12-4 and TRBJ2-1; TRBD1 or TRBD2 may be the D gene (5 bases each). This CDR3 contains 15 residues. The V gene lost 10 bases and the J gene lost 6 bases, with 22 bases spanning the gap. The chain's CDR3 is CATKQWAGRANEQFF. In DNA, the CDR3 is TGTGCCACTAAGCAGTGGGCAGGGCGGGCCAATGAGCAGTTCTTC.

CDR3 sequence: CAISGVAVYNEQFF. As DNA, the CDR3 is TGTGCCATCAGTGGAGTCGCCGTCTACAATGAGCAGTTCTTC. The chain has TRBV10-3 and TRBJ2-1; D not certain. Germline V lookup: CDR1 ENHRY, CDR2 SYGVKD. CDR3 size: 14 residues. V was clipped by 4 bases and J by 3 bases, with 10 bases between them.

V is TRBV7-6 and J is TRBJ2-5; D gene unclear. Trimming took off 0 bases at V and 2 bases at J, with 7 bases between the two ends. This CDR3 is 14 amino acids long. CDR1 is SGHVS, CDR2 FNYEAQ, per germline. CDR3 loop: CASSLAGKQETQYF. CDR3 nucleotides: TGTGCCAGCAGCTTAGCTGGAAAACAAGAGACCCAGTACTTC. Using reference TRBV7-6 and TRBJ2-5 for the parts outside the CDR3, the full variable domain is GAGVSQSPRYKVTKRGQDVALRCDPISGHVSLYWYRQALGQGPEFLTYFNYEAQQDKSGLPNDRFSAERPEGSISTLTIQRTEQRDSAMYRCASSLAGKQETQYFGPGTRLLVL.

V gene TRBV27 combines with J gene TRBJ2-1; D is unclear. This CDR3 region has 15 residues. Trimming stripped 6 bases from V and 4 bases from J, with 16 bases between. CDR1 and CDR2 (germline): MNHEY, SMNVEV (reference sequence). The CDR3 nucleotides read TGTGCCAGCAGGGGCGTAGGATTAAAATACAATGAGCAGTTCTTC. It yields the protein CASRGVGLKYNEQFF.

The chain carries TRBV5-1 and TRBJ1-4, with 10 bases that match TRBD1. The V gene end was trimmed by 6 bases and the J gene end by 8 bases; junction bases not matched to a gene: 7. CDR3 length equals 14 residues. Germline lookup yields CDR1 SGHRS and CDR2 YFSETQ. The CDR3 nucleotides are TGCGCCAGCACCCTAGGGACAGGGGAAGAAAAACTGTTTTTT. Amino acid sequence: CASTLGTGEEKLFF. Supplemented by reference TRBV5-1 and TRBJ1-4, the full variable domain reads KAGVTQTPRYLIKTRGQQVTLSCSPISGHRSVSWYQQTPGQGLQFLFEYFSETQRNKGNFPGRFSGRQFSNSRSEMNVSTLELGDSALYLCASTLGTGEEKLFFGSGTQLSVL.

This chain uses TRBV5-4 with TRBJ2-3; 9 positions agree with TRBD2. The CDR3 covers 16 residues. CDR1 is SGHNT, CDR2 YYREEE, per germline (reference sequence). V lost 2 bases to trimming and J lost 4 bases; unmatched junction nucleotides: 8. Here the CDR3 reads CASSFLAGGEADTQYF. For the CDR3, the DNA is TGTGCCAGCAGCTTTCTGGCGGGAGGGGAGGCAGATACGCAGTATTTT.

This clonotype was seen a few times. V usage is TRBV20-1 and J usage is TRBJ2-7; 8 nucleotides line up with TRBD2. The CDR3 totals 15 residues. The germline gives CDR1 DFQATT, CDR2 SNEGSKA (reference sequence). Trimming at V came to 5 bases and at J to 2 bases, leaving 11 bases not matched to a gene. The CDR3 DNA reads as TGCAGTGCTCGAAAGGAACTAGCGGAGACCTACGAGCAGTACTTC. It is translated as CSARKELAETYEQYF.